Sequencing of this T cell receptor beta chain was carried out in a study of cytomegalovirus exposure and HLA in healthy donors (TCRdb year 2017). For context, the study as a whole: According to an earlier analysis of around 600 of the donors, about 179 million T cells yielded 120 million or so unique TCR beta sequences and approximately 300 Gb of sequence data. Across some 400 genotyped donors of the cohort, an average of approximately 200,000 unique TCR beta nucleotide sequences per donor were sequenced, and 15% to 20% of those sequences were non-productive. The study combined high-throughput TCR immunosequencing, statistical association of individual TCRs with disease status, and machine learning to predict cytomegalovirus infection status. In addition to the first cohort of around 670 subjects, a separate validation cohort of approximately 110 different subjects was used. The study profiled the T cell repertoires of some 610 subjects by immunosequencing and related them to cytomegalovirus serostatus. In a later analysis, previously published TCR beta repertoires from fewer than 750 donors were re-analyzed and high-resolution HLA genotyping was added so that TCR occurrence patterns could be studied. Roughly five DR-DQ haplotypes were handled as single units for association and clustering, since linkage in the cohort was strong. A later genetic analysis used genome-wide SNP genotypes for 398 of the 666 donors, treating that subset as a discovery cohort. In an earlier analysis of about 590 of the donors, high-throughput TCR beta sequencing was used to judge whether each TCR beta V gene segment behaved as functional or pseudogenic. Alongside the repertoire data, information on donor age, sex, ethnicity and CMV serostatus was compiled. Typing coverage differed by locus: A, B, C, DRB1 and DQB1 were typed in about 620-640 donors, DQA1 in 500 to 550, DPA1 in around 610, and DPB1 in around 490. HLA typing included class I and class II loci at four-digit resolution. The aim of the study was to test whether cataloging public T cell receptors could identify signatures of past pathogen exposure. Among the approximately 400 genotyped donors, approximately 76% belonged to the genetic ancestry cluster associated with self-reported Caucasian donors. An early release that covered 500 to 800 HLA-typed donors contained approximately 300 gigabases of sequencing data and 70 million to 100 million unique TCR sequences. Rather than using new phenotypic data, the later analysis identified candidate immune exposures from TCR beta sequences and from how often those sequences occurred across donors. Every discovery cohort repertoire had been produced on one sequencing platform.

Remarks on this clone: Its antigen is currently not known. The sample holds no much larger clone one base away, and base qualities are not on file.

General study outcomes and caveats: Compared with equally common non-associated chains, HLA-associated TCR beta chains in a later analysis were more clonally expanded and had lower generation probabilities. A later analysis associated 15,000 to 20,000 TCR beta sequences with specific HLA alleles at a false discovery rate of 0.05. The 87-base-pair reads could not distinguish some IMGT-functional V segments, including TRBV6-2 and TRBV6-3, so those segments were excluded. Only TCR beta chains were sequenced in this cohort, and the absence of alpha or paired-chain data limited detectable features. In a later genetic analysis, a missense DCLRE1C variant was associated with V-gene and J-gene trimming of TCR beta chains, and the association was replicated in an independent cohort. A further reported finding was that TCR beta sequences accurately predicted the HLA-A and HLA-B alleles for most subjects in the first cohort. The classifier was reported to diagnose cytomegalovirus status with high specificity and sensitivity in both the original and validation cohorts. Several of the top co-occurrence clusters appeared to be linked to parvovirus B19, influenza, CMV and Epstein-Barr virus, according to a later analysis. According to the authors, the approach could potentially be generalized to other disease states and immunological phenotypes. In an earlier analysis of under 600 of the donors, most TCR beta V segments were observed in productive rearrangements about 87% or about 30% of the time, broadly matching IMGT annotations. A later analysis found that TCR association rates varied across HLA loci, with DRB1 alleles showing the most associated TCRs and HLA-C alleles the fewest. The sequencing pipeline was judged likely to have produced a cluster of highly shared sequence variants as a technical artifact. Correlated functional status among segregating V segments might be attributable to linkage disequilibrium, but an unknown experimental factor could not be ruled out. Most TCR sequences were seen in very few donors, while some public TCRs were found in many individuals. According to a later analysis, most CMV-associated TCR beta chains appeared to be HLA-restricted, and the HLA associations seemed to be driven largely by CMV exposure. Compared with the roughly 700-donor mean, donors in an Asian-associated ancestry cluster had fewer N-insertions in productive TCRs, according to a later genetic analysis. Because some donors lacked HLA typing at each locus, the association tests relied only on the typed subset. Immune exposure information for the cohort was limited to CMV serostatus. The earlier analysis of around 600 of the donors excluded roughly 17 rarely observed V segments, including chromosome 9 orphons, because counts were too low. A few of the identified cytomegalovirus-associated TCR beta chains were confirmed in vitro to be specific for cytomegalovirus antigens. The study listed 150 to 200 TCR beta chains as associated with cytomegalovirus. Strong co-occurrence of HLA alleles, especially DR and DQ, made assigning TCR associations to individual alleles difficult. Roughly uniform sequencing depth across donors was assumed in presence/absence analyses, although this assumption may not hold.

The protocol used for the library was the immunoSEQ multiplex PCR assay. A mixture of 60 forward primers for TCR Vbeta segments and 13 reverse primers for TCR Jbeta segments was used in the multiplex PCR. Amplification of the CDR3 region of rearranged TCR beta genes was performed with a multiplex PCR assay on genomic DNA. The Illumina HiSeq System was used to sequence the amplified TCR beta libraries as 87-base-pair reads. Regarding the original processing steps: A later analysis counted about 76 million unique TCR beta chains across the 500 to 850 repertoires, and 10 million to 11 million of these chains were shared by at least two donors. Raw reads were error-corrected and collapsed into unique sequences by a nearest-neighbor algorithm in which closely related sequences were merged to remove PCR and sequencing errors. V, D and J gene segments were assigned by aligning CDR3 sequences to IMGT reference sequences. For a sequence to be retained, a match of at least six nucleotides to both a V gene segment and a J gene segment was required. A rearrangement was called productive if the CDR3 had no stop codons and remained in frame with V and J, and every other rearrangement was called non-productive. Following IMGT convention, CDR3 was defined as the stretch from the second conserved V-encoded cysteine up to the conserved J-encoded phenylalanine. Sequences without an unambiguous match to a single V gene segment were excluded from the earlier analysis of about 630 of the donors. An earlier analysis of roughly 590 of the donors called V segments functional above 56.7% productive rearrangements and segregating when the between-donor standard deviation exceeded 5%. A statistical classification framework was built to diagnose cytomegalovirus status from the catalog of TCR beta chain sequences. A later analysis assigned V and J genes by comparing TCR nucleotide sequences with IMGT/GENE-DB human TR gene sequences. In a later analysis, CDR3 sequences and most-parsimonious VDJ recombination scenarios were assigned using the TCRdist pipeline. In a later analysis, every TCR beta chain was defined by the combination of its CDR3 amino acid sequence and its V-gene family, and reads without a unique V-gene family were dropped. A later analysis removed 600 or so highly shared, low-generation-probability nucleotide sequences to deal with suspected cross-contamination and a sequencing artifact. In a later analysis, a clonal expansion index was calculated for each public chain from normalized within-repertoire ranks of inferred template counts. Generation probabilities in a later analysis came from a VDJ recombination model fitted to out-of-frame rearrangements, and those results were checked against IGoR. Hypergeometric tests were used in a later analysis to score TCR-TCR, TCR-HLA and TCR-CMV co-occurrence, with a repertoire-size bias correction applied to the TCR pairs. To estimate false discovery rates, a later analysis permuted the HLA or CMV assignments 20 times. In a later analysis, co-occurring TCRs were grouped using DBSCAN, and TCRdist sequence similarity was added for clustering within HLA-allele-positive subsets. Repertoires with fewer than 30,000 or more than 120,000 public chains, plus five repertoires with anomalous nucleotide sharing, were excluded from co-occurrence clustering. The table comes from immuneACCESS by way of TCRdb, which keeps in-frame sequences with V and J called. Part of the clones is missing from these tables; in studies checked, under half for an unresolved V gene and the rest for unknown reasons. V, J and clone size were drawn from that table, and D and trimming were deduced from the DNA. Across this sample there are 90,000 to 120,000 clones, with roughly 70% seen only once. Roughly a tenth of the sample rests with the top ten.

Counted from cysteine to phenylalanine, this CDR3 has 15 amino acids. Only the CDR3 portion is preserved as DNA: 45 bases, with reading frame beginning at the first base. CDR1 MNHEY and CDR2 SVGAGI are derived from the germline V gene. The V end loses 2 bases and the J end loses 10 bases, and a stretch of 18 bases separates them. In total, 500 to 700 healthy bone marrow donors made up the cohort. Cohort members were all nominally healthy when sampled, although unrecorded immune exposures were likely present. The donor was CMV seropositive and belonged to the group of 270 or so seropositive cohort members. A peripheral blood sample was collected from each donor, and TCR beta sequencing was performed on peripheral blood mononuclear cells. The Qiagen DNeasy Blood Extraction Kit was used to extract genomic DNA from the blood cell samples.

Source material: PBMCs. The TCR originated in a man in his forties in good health and CMV-seropositive. The chain is made from TRBV6-5 and TRBJ2-1; TRBD1 is possibly the D segment (5 matching bases). CDR3 sequence: CASSYQGRVRTEQFF. The sequenced DNA: TGTGCCAGCAGTTACCAGGGCAGGGTCCGGACGGAGCAGTTCTTC.